The TCR beta chain described here comes from a study of T cell clonality in common variable immunodeficiency. Study results and caveats: Shared TCRbeta clones were fewer between CVID subjects than controls.

Generated by immunoSEQ multiplex PCR, the TCRdb table keeps only in-frame clones and is missing some. This sample has over 30,000 clones and no singletons, with 3.5% to 4% in the ten largest. Many counts were recorded for this clone. Its antigen remains unidentified. From the germline J gene comes the end of the CDR3, since the read stops 3 residues before it. CDR3 length: 18 residues. Germline CDR1 reads SGHRS; CDR2 reads YFSETQ. The origin of this receptor is a person aged 18 to 69 in good health. The J gene is TRBJ1-4, the V gene TRBV5-1; 9 bases line up with TRBD1. Material for sequencing was peripheral blood mononuclear cells. CDR3 in amino acids: CASSLVGQGFSYNSPLFF. The covered CDR3 bases are TGCGCCAGCAGCTTGGTTGGACAGGGGTTTTCCTATAATTCACCA.